What follows are 9 T cell receptor beta chains derived from one specimen sequenced in a study of vaccination and CD4 T cells after COVID-19 (dated by TCRdb to between 2021 and 2024). No antigen has been assigned to these receptors. Receptor libraries were prepared by PCR. The sequencer was an Illumina iSeq 100. DNA from cultured CD4+ T cells underwent TCR sequencing with the Oncomine TCR Beta short-read assay at the Johns Hopkins FTIC core. TCRdb trimmed public reads at Q25 via fastp, called clones via MiXCR and kept in-frame beta chains. Duplicate CDR3 protein sequences are folded into a single record with the most common DNA and genes. In all, the sample holds about 19,000 distinct CDR3 sequences, and approximately 49% of those were seen once. The ten largest clones capture approximately 4% of the sample. Read against the paper, the sample's treatment or condition label means: approximately 9-day PBMC culture with coronavirus spike peptide pools or control peptides (ViraFEST assay).

The sequenced sample was CD4+ T cells from blood, cultured in vitro. Receptors were obtained from a human donor who had recovered from COVID-19.

This clonotype has just a few counts. The CDR3 nucleotides read TGTGCCAGCAGCTTAGGGGGCGCAGGGCAGGGTCATACGCAGTATTTT. Its translation is CASSLGGAGQGHTQYF. The chain combines TRBV11-3 with TRBJ2-3, with D perhaps matching TRBD1 (5 bases). V was cut by 1 base and J by 7 bases, with 18 bases left in between. The germline CDR1 and CDR2 sequences are SGHNT and YENEEA. This CDR3 has 16 residues.

The chain employs TRBV6-1 and TRBJ1-1; TRBD1 agrees at 8 bases. Germline V CDR1 and CDR2: MNHNS, SASEGT. V lost 6 bases to trimming and J lost 6 bases; unmatched junction nucleotides: 18. The CDR3 is 17 amino acids. CDR3 bases: TGTGCCAGCAGCCTAACGCGGACAGGGCCTCAATTGCCTGAAGCTTTCTTT. It yields the protein CASSLTRTGPQLPEAFF.

This clonotype was observed a single time. The chain has TRBV20-1 and TRBJ2-1, with D tentatively TRBD1 or TRBD2 (6 bases each). CDR1 DFQATT and CDR2 SNEGSKA come from the germline V gene (reference sequence). The V end lost 3 bases, the J end lost 0 bases, and 12 bases lay between the germline ends. This CDR3 has 15 amino acids. For the CDR3, the DNA is TGCAGTGCTAGCCCCGGGGGCCACTCCTACAATGAGCAGTTCTTC. Residues: CSASPGGHSYNEQFF.

The chain couples TRBV7-2 to TRBJ2-5, with 10 bases aligning to TRBD2. Trimming cost V 4 bases and J 1 base; bases outside gene matches: 3. The germline V gene has CDR1 SGHTA and CDR2 FQGNSA. This CDR3 is 15 amino acids long. The DNA for the CDR3 is TGTGCCAGCAGCTACCCTAGCGGGAGCCAAGAGACCCAGTACTTC. Protein sequence: CASSYPSGSQETQYF.

V gene TRBV7-2 combines with J gene TRBJ1-1; possible D gene TRBD1, 5 bases. CDR1 and CDR2 (germline): SGHTA, FQGNSA. Trimming cost V 3 bases and J 8 bases, with 13 bases left between them. The CDR3 length is 13 residues. This CDR3 reads CASSLGVRVEAFF. The CDR3 DNA follows: TGTGCCAGCAGCTTGGGGGTAAGAGTAGAAGCTTTCTTT.

V usage is TRBV6-1 and J usage is TRBJ2-5, with unresolved D. The V and J ends lost 6 bases and 5 bases respectively, with 7 bases between them. The CDR3 runs 11 residues. Germline V gives CDR1 MNHNS, CDR2 SASEGT. The CDR3 protein is CASRLRETQYF. The CDR3 nucleotides read TGTGCCAGCAGACTCCGGGAGACCCAGTACTTC.

The rearrangement uses TRBV7-2 and TRBJ2-4; a possible D gene is TRBD2 (7 bases). This CDR3 spans 17 amino acids. Germline CDR1 reads SGHTA; CDR2 reads FQGNSA. V lost 5 bases to trimming and J lost 10 bases, with 27 bases between them. This CDR3 is CASSRGLGGRPPRIQYF. Here the CDR3 DNA reads TGTGCCAGCAGCCGGGGGCTGGGGGGGCGTCCCCCTCGGATTCAGTACTTC.

The chain has TRBV7-2 and TRBJ2-7, with D perhaps TRBD1 or TRBD2 (5 bases each). Trimming left V 3 bases short and J 8 bases short, with 17 bases between. Germline-derived CDR1 and CDR2 are SGHTA and FQGNSA. The CDR3 has 14 residues. This CDR3 is CASSFGDRKVKQYF. The CDR3 nucleotides are TGTGCCAGCAGCTTTGGGGACCGGAAGGTTAAGCAGTACTTC.

CDR3 region: CASSLTPRPSNGYTF. In DNA, the CDR3 is TGTGCCAGCAGCTTAACTCCGAGGCCTTCAAATGGCTACACCTTC. The chain couples TRBV7-3 to TRBJ1-2; D is ambiguous. Trimming left V 0 bases short and J 6 bases short, with 14 bases between. CDR1 SGHTA and CDR2 FQGTGA come from the germline V gene. CDR3 length: 15 amino acids.